Included here is one T cell receptor (beta chain) sequence, with context. Its antigen is not identified. These data come from a study of identical twins. Study results and caveats: Models underestimated TCR alpha sharing (out-of-frame) in monozygotic twins. The study found excess low generation probability among twin-shared out-of-frame alpha sequences. Sharing of beta out-of-frame sequences by twins showed a weaker excess.

The CDR3 is 14 residues long. V lost 3 bases, J lost 8 bases, and 13 bases lay in between. CDR1 is LNHNV and CDR2 is YYDKDF in the germline V gene (reference sequence). TCRdb re-derived calls from the 5' RACE reads in MiXCR, one entry per CDR3 protein. Of more than 400,000 distinct CDR3 sequences in the sample, around 15% were seen once. These same records also appear under a second study, on yellow fever vaccine responses in identical twins.

The origin of this receptor is a woman under 30 in good health. The sample was CD4+ T cells sorted from blood. This chain connects TRBV15 to TRBJ1-4; perhaps TRBD1 as D (6 bases). The CDR3 sequence: CATSSRDKAEKLFF. The DNA for the CDR3 is TGTGCCACCAGCAGCCGGGACAAGGCGGAAAAACTGTTTTTT.